This note documents a single TCR beta chain sequence. Its antigen is still unknown. Both 60 Vbeta primers and 13 Jbeta primers went into the PCR. Generated by immunoSEQ multiplex PCR, the TCRdb table keeps only in-frame clones and is missing some. Among about 180,000 clones, just over 70% were seen once, and the ten largest hold about 2.5%. These data come from a study of cytomegalovirus exposure and HLA in healthy donors. There are 13 residues in the CDR3. Germline V gene data show CDR1 as SGHVS and CDR2 as FQNEAQ. V was trimmed by 3 bases and J by 0 bases, leaving 6 bases between them. Study-wide findings and caveats: CMV serostatus was the only recorded immune exposure for donors. Relative to equally common others, HLA-associated TCR beta chains showed greater clonal expansion in a later analysis. Cytomegalovirus association was assigned to about 150 TCR beta chains. The likely explanation for a cluster of highly shared sequence variants was sequencing artifact.

The sample consisted of PBMCs. This chain joins TRBV7-8 and TRBJ2-7; D might be TRBD1 (5 bases). The TCR originated in a human donor in good health. This CDR3 reads CASSFDSSYEQYF. As DNA, the CDR3 is TGTGCCAGCAGCTTCGACAGCTCCTACGAGCAGTACTTC.